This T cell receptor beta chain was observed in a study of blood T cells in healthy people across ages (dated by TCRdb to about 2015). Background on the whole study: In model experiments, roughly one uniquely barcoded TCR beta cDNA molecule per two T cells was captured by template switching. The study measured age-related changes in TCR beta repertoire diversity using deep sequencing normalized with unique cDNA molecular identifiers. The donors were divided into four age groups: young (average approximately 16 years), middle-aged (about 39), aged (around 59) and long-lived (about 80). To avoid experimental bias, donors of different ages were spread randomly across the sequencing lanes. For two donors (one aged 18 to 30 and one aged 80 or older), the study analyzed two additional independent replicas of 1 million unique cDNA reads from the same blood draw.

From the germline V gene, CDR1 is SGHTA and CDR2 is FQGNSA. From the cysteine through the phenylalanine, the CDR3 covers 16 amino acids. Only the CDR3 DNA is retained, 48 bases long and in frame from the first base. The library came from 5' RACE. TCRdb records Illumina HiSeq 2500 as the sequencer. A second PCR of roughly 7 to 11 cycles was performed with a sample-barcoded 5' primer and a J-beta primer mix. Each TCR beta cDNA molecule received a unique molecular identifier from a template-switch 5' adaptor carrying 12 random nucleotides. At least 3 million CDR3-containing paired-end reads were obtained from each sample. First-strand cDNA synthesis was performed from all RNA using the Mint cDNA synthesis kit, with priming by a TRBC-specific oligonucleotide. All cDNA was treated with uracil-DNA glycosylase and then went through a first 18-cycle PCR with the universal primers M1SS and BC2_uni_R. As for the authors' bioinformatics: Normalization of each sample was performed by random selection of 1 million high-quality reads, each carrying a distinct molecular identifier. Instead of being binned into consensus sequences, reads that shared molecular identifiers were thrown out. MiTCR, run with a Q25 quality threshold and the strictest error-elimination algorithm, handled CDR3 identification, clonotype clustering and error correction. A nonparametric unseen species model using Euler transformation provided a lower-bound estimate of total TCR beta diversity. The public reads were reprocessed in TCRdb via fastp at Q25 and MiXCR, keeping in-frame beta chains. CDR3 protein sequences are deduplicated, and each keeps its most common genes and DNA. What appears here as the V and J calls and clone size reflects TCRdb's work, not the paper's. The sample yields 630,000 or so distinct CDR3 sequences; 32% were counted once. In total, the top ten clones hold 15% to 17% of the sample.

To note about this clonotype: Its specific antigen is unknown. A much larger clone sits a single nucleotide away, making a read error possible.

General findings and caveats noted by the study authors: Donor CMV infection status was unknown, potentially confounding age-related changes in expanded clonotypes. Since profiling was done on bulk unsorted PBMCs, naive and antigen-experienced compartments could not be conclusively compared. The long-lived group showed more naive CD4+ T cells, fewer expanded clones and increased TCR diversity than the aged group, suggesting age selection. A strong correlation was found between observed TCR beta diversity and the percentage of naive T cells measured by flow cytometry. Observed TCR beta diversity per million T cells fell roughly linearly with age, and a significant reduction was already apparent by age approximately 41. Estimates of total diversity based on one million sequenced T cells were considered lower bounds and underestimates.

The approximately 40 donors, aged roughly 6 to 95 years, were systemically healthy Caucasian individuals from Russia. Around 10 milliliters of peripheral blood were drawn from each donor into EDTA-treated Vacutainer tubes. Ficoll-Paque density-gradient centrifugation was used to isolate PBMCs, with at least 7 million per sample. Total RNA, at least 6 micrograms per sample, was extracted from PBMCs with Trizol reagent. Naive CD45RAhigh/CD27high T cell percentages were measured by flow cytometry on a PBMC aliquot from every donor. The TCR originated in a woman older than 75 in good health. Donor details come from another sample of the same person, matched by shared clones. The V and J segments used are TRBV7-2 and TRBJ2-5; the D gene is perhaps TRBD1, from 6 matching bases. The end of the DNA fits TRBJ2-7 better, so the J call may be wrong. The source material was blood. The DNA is TGTACCAGCAGCCCCAGGGGTGGCAGGGGACGGTACGAGCAGTACTTC. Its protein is CTSSPRGGRGRYEQYF.